This T cell receptor beta chain was obtained from a study of blood T cell repertoires in COVID-19. Produced via immunoSEQ multiplex PCR; TCRdb's table is partial and in-frame only. The table records roughly 500,000 clones, 88% of them present only once. Per the germline V gene, CDR1 is MNHEY and CDR2 is SMNVEV (reference sequence). This CDR3 has 14 amino acids. The V end lost 7 bases, the J end lost 7 bases, and 17 bases lay between the germline ends. Material for sequencing was PBMCs or T cells enriched from blood (not recorded which). This chain connects TRBV27 to TRBJ2-1; tentatively, D is TRBD1 (5 bases). This TCR came from a middle-aged woman who had recovered from COVID-19. The CDR3 bases are TGTGCCAGCACTGTTAGGGGCGGCGAAAATGAGCAGTTCTTC. It translates to CASTVRGGENEQFF.